The 19 T cell receptor beta chains listed next were all sequenced from one sample in a study of vaccination and CD4 T cells after COVID-19. Documented treatment: 10-day PBMC culture with coronavirus spike peptide pools or control peptides (ViraFEST assay). Investigators obtained the unexposed donor's CD4+ T cells before the COVID-19 pandemic (2011-2018). These receptors lack a known antigen. Researchers used the Oncomine TCR Beta short-read assay to sequence DNA from cultured CD4+ T cells. From cultured CD4+ T cells, genomic DNA was extracted. Via MiXCR, TCRdb re-called the PCR reads, giving one row per CDR3 protein. Of 8,000 to 10,000 distinct CDR3 sequences listed, approximately 35% are singletons. Sequencing was carried out using CD4+ T cells from blood, cultured in vitro. The source is a human donor in good health.

The chain recombines TRBV20-1 with TRBJ2-4; no clear D. The CDR3 runs 13 residues. With 3 bases removed from V and 6 bases from J, the gap between germline ends came to 12 bases. The germline CDR1 and CDR2 sequences are DFQATT and SNEGSKA (reference sequence). Here the CDR3 reads CSARVPGGNIQYF. The CDR3, as DNA: TGCAGTGCTAGGGTGCCCGGCGGAAACATTCAGTACTTC.

Only a few counts were recorded for this clonotype. The chain couples TRBV7-9 to TRBJ2-7; D possibly uses TRBD1 or TRBD2 (5 bases each). V lost 9 bases, J lost 6 bases, and 21 bases lay in between. CDR3 length: 14 residues. CDR1 is SEHNR, CDR2 FQNEAQ, per germline (reference sequence). CDR3 amino acids: CASTGLRTWPEQYF. CDR3 DNA sequence: TGTGCCAGTACCGGACTCCGGACATGGCCCGAGCAGTACTTC.

Only a few counts were recorded for this clonotype. This chain joins TRBV20-1 and TRBJ2-5; 7 bases are a match to TRBD1. From germline, CDR1 is DFQATT and CDR2 SNEGSKA (reference sequence). Germline trimming cut 5 bases from V and 4 bases from J; bases unmatched to any gene: 1. The CDR3 has 11 residues. In nucleotides, the CDR3 is TGCAGTGCTCACAGGGGAGAGACCCAGTACTTC. Protein: CSAHRGETQYF.

The chain employs TRBV7-6 and TRBJ2-7; 12 positions agree with TRBD1. CDR3 length equals 14 residues. V shed 6 bases and J 3 bases; nucleotides not matched to a gene: 3. CDR1 and CDR2 (germline): SGHVS, FNYEAQ. The chain's CDR3 is CASSRDRGLYEQYF. The CDR3 DNA reads as TGTGCCAGCAGTAGGGACAGGGGGCTCTACGAGCAGTACTTC.

The chain recombines TRBV29-1 with TRBJ2-6; D not resolved. The CDR3 has 14 residues. Germline V lookup: CDR1 SQVTM, CDR2 ANQGSEA. V was shortened by 5 bases and J by 1 base, with 9 bases between the two germline ends. DNA of the CDR3: TGCAGCGTTACCTCCTTTTCTGGGGCCAACGTCCTGACTTTC. This sequence encodes CSVTSFSGANVLTF.

This clonotype was detected only a few times. The rearrangement uses TRBV7-2 and TRBJ2-7, with 8 nucleotides matching TRBD2. CDR3 length: 15 amino acids. The germline V gene has CDR1 SGHTA and CDR2 FQGNSA. The junction had 10 bases not matched to a gene; V was cut back by 5 bases and J by 4 bases. The CDR3 region is CASSSSGAGNYEQYF. The CDR3 DNA sequence: TGTGCCAGCAGCAGTAGCGGGGCCGGAAATTACGAGCAGTACTTC.

In nucleotides, the CDR3 is TGTGCCATCAGTGAGCGGGTAACTAGCACAGATACGCAGTATTTT. Protein: CAISERVTSTDTQYF. V gene TRBV10-3 combines with J gene TRBJ2-3, with D unresolved. The CDR3 is made up of 15 amino acids. From germline, CDR1 is ENHRY and CDR2 SYGVKD. The V gene lost 2 bases and the J gene lost 0 bases, with 9 bases spanning the gap.

This clonotype was seen a handful of times. The V call is TRBV9, the J call TRBJ2-5, with D unresolved. Per the germline V gene, CDR1 is SGDLS and CDR2 is YYNGEE. V was clipped by 0 bases and J by 0 bases, with 9 bases between them. There are 15 residues in the CDR3. The CDR3 DNA follows: TGTGCCAGCAGCGTAGGATCCCTGTACCAAGAGACCCAGTACTTC. Translating gives CASSVGSLYQETQYF.

The chain combines TRBV29-1 with TRBJ2-1, with 10 bases matching TRBD2. The J segment lost 11 bases and the V segment lost 4 bases, leaving 2 bases of the junction unmatched. Germline CDR1 reads SQVTM; CDR2 reads ANQGSEA. The CDR3 is 11 amino acids. The CDR3 sequence is CSVASGRKQFF. The CDR3 DNA reads as TGCAGCGTTGCTAGCGGGAGAAAGCAGTTCTTC.

V is TRBV29-1 and J is TRBJ1-6, with 9 bases fitting TRBD1. Germline trimming cut 6 bases from V and 9 bases from J; bases unmatched to any gene: 6. Germline V gene lookup returns CDR1 SQVTM and CDR2 ANQGSEA. The CDR3 contains 13 residues. As DNA, the CDR3 is TGCAGCGTCCGGACAGGGGTTCGTTCACCCCTCCACTTT. This translates into CSVRTGVRSPLHF.

The V gene is TRBV7-3, the J gene TRBJ1-1; D is possibly TRBD1 (5 bases). Trimming took off 3 bases at V and 6 bases at J, with 17 bases between the two ends. The CDR3 is made up of 15 amino acids. Looked up from germline, CDR1 is SGHTA and CDR2 is FQGTGA. This CDR3 reads CASSFGRLQVSEAFF. CDR3 coding DNA: TGTGCCAGCAGCTTTGGAAGATTACAGGTATCTGAAGCTTTCTTT.

This clonotype was observed a few times. This chain links TRBV20-1 with TRBJ2-2; 11 positions agree with TRBD2. J was trimmed by 5 bases and V by 0 bases; bases with no gene match: 2. This CDR3 has 15 residues. The V gene's germline CDR1 is DFQATT and CDR2 SNEGSKA (reference sequence). CDR3 in amino acids: CSARDPSGRTGELFF. CDR3 DNA: TGCAGTGCTAGAGACCCTAGCGGGAGGACCGGGGAGCTGTTTTTT.

The rearrangement joins TRBV7-3 to TRBJ1-1; D remains unclear. The V gene lost 2 bases and the J gene lost 3 bases, with 13 bases spanning the gap. Germline V gives CDR1 SGHTA, CDR2 FQGTGA. CDR3 size: 15 residues. This CDR3 reads CASSLWLGYYTEAFF. DNA for the CDR3: TGTGCCAGCAGCTTATGGTTGGGGTACTACACTGAAGCTTTCTTT. Based on the CDR3 plus reference TRBV7-3 and TRBJ1-1, the full variable domain is GAGVSQTPSNKVTEKGKYVELRCDPISGHTALYWYRQSLGQGPEFLIYFQGTGAADDSGLPNDRFFAVRPEGSVSTLKIQRTERGDSAVYLCASSLWLGYYTEAFFGQGTRLTVV.

This clonotype was counted once. J is TRBJ2-3 and V is TRBV28, with D hard to call. The CDR3 covers 12 residues. The ends were cut back, 6 bases at V and 3 bases at J, with 7 bases in the middle. CDR1 and CDR2 (germline): MDHEN, SYDVKM. In DNA, the CDR3 is TGTGCCAGCAGCTCCGAGACAGATACGCAGTATTTT. Residues: CASSSETDTQYF.

V and J are TRBV20-1 and TRBJ2-1; D may be TRBD2 (5 bases). The CDR3 is 14 amino acids. Germline-derived CDR1 and CDR2 are DFQATT and SNEGSKA (reference sequence). Trimming removed 6 bases at V and 4 bases at J, with 16 bases between. The CDR3 DNA reads TGCAGTGCGCACACGCGCGGAGGTTACAATGAGCAGTTCTTC. It codes for CSAHTRGGYNEQFF.

The gene calls are TRBV10-3 and TRBJ2-1; 10 positions agree with TRBD2. This CDR3 region has 18 residues. V lost 2 bases to trimming and J lost 0 bases; unmatched junction nucleotides: 7. Per germline, CDR1 ENHRY and CDR2 SYGVKD. The CDR3 is CAISEALTSGHSYNEQFF. As DNA, the CDR3 is TGTGCCATCAGTGAGGCTCTGACTAGCGGGCACTCCTACAATGAGCAGTTCTTC.

The genes are TRBV12-3 or TRBV12-4 and TRBJ1-1; 11 bases are a match to TRBD1. This CDR3 contains 16 residues. V was pared by 5 bases and J by 0 bases, with 5 bases of the junction left unmatched. The CDR3 reads CASSTGQGVMNTEAFF. The CDR3 coding sequence is TGTGCCAGCAGTACGGGACAGGGGGTAATGAACACTGAAGCTTTCTTT.

This clonotype was counted a few times. This rearrangement joins TRBV20-1 to TRBJ2-5, with D possibly TRBD2 on 7 matching bases. The CDR3 runs to 13 residues. CDR1 is DFQATT and CDR2 is SNEGSKA in the germline V gene (reference sequence). V gave up 8 bases and J gave up 1 base, with 14 bases separating them. CDR3 coding DNA: TGCAGTACATTAAGGGGGGGCCAAGAGACCCAGTACTTC. Amino acid sequence: CSTLRGGQETQYF.

The chain has TRBV19 and TRBJ2-7, with D tentatively TRBD2 (6 bases). Trimming stripped 0 bases from V and 3 bases from J, with 12 bases between. CDR3 size: 15 residues. Germline CDR1 is LNHDA and CDR2 is SQIVND (reference sequence). CDR3: CASSIDAGGGYEQYF. CDR3 DNA: TGTGCCAGTAGTATAGATGCCGGGGGAGGCTACGAGCAGTACTTC.